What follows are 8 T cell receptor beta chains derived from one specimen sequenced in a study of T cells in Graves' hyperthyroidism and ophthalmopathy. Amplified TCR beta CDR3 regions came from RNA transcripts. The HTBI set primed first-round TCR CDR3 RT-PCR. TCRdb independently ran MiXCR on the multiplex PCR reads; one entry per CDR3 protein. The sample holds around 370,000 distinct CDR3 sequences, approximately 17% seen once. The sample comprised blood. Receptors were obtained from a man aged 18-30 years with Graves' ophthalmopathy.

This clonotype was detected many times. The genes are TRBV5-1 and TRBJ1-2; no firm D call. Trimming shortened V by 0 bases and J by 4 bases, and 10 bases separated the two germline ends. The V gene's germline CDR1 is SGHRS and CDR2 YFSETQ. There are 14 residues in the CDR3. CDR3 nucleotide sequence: TGCGCCAGCAGCTTGGAAGCGGAAATCTATGGCTACACCTTC. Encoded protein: CASSLEAEIYGYTF.

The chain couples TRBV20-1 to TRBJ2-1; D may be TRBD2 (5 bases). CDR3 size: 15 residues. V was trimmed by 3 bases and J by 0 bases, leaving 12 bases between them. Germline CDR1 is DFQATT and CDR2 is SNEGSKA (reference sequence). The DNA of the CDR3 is TGCAGTGCTAGGGGCGGGCCCAGCTCCTACAATGAGCAGTTCTTC. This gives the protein CSARGGPSSYNEQFF.

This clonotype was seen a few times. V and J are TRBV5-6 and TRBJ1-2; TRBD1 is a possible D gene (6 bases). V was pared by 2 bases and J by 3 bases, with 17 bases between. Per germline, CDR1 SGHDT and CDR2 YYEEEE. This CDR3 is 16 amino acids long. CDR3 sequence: CASSFPRGGRYYGYTF. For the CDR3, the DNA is TGTGCCAGCAGCTTCCCCAGGGGCGGAAGGTACTATGGCTACACCTTC.

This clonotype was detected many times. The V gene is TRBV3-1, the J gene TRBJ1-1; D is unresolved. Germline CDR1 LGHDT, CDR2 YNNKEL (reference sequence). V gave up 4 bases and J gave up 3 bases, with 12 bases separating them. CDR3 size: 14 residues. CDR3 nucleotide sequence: TGTGCCAGCAGCCTAGGTGGAGGACACACTGAAGCTTTCTTT. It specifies CASSLGGGHTEAFF.

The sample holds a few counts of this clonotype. CDR3 amino acids: CASREAGGSTDTQYF. In nucleotides, the CDR3 is TGTGCCAGCAGGGAAGCGGGGGGGAGCACAGATACGCAGTATTTT. This rearrangement joins TRBV6-2 or TRBV6-3 to TRBJ2-3; 10 bases are a match to TRBD2. Trimming at V came to 6 bases and at J to 0 bases, leaving 3 bases not matched to a gene. Germline V gene sequence: CDR1 MNHEY, CDR2 SVGEGT. The CDR3 runs 15 residues.

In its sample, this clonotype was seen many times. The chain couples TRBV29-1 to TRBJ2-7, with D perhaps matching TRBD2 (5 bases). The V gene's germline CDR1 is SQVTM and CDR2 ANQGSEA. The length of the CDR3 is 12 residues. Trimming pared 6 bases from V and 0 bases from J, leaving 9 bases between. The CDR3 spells CSVADGSYEQYF. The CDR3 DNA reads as TGCAGCGTAGCGGACGGCTCCTACGAGCAGTACTTC.

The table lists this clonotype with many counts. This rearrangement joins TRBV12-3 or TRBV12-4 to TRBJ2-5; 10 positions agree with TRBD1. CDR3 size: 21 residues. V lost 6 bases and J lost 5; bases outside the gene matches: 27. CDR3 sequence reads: CASSGRYDDGTGDRPRETQYF. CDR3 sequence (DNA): TGTGCCAGCAGCGGCCGATATGACGACGGGACAGGGGATCGGCCCCGGGAGACCCAGTACTTC.

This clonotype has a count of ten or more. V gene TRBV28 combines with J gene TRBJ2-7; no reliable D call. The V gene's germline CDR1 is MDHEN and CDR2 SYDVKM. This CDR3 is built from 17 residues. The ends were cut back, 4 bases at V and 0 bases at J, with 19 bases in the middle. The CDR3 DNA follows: TGTGCCAGCAGTTCAGACGTACCCCGAGCAAGCTCCTACGAGCAGTACTTC. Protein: CASSSDVPRASSYEQYF.